Each of the 17 T cell receptor beta chains below was sequenced from the same sample in a study of T cell responses to AZD1222 COVID-19 vaccine. The protocol was immunoSEQ multiplex PCR, while the TCRdb copy is restricted to in-frame clones and leaves out a portion. The sample yields under 95,000 clones, 80% to 90% seen once. The material sequenced was peripheral blood, taken on day 0 of AZD1222 vaccination. All receptors derive from an adult in good health.

This clone was observed a few times. The chain couples TRBV10-1 to TRBJ1-1; D is unclear. Germline V lookup: CDR1 WNHNN, CDR2 SYGVQD (reference sequence). This CDR3 is built from 16 residues. V lost 2 bases, J lost 1 base, and 14 bases lay in between. The CDR3 nucleotides are TGCGCCAGCAGTGAGGGACGATACCCGGGGAACACTGAAGCTTTCTTT. Translated: CASSEGRYPGNTEAFF.

The CDR3 sequence: CASTPDSSYEQYF. CDR3 sequence (DNA): TGCGCCAGCACCCCGGACAGCTCCTACGAGCAGTACTTC. J is TRBJ2-7 and V is TRBV5-1; D might be TRBD1 (6 bases). The V gene's germline CDR1 is SGHRS and CDR2 YFSETQ. The V and J ends lost 6 bases and 0 bases respectively, with 10 bases between them. The CDR3 extends over 13 amino acids.

The chain carries TRBV7-2 and TRBJ2-2, with 9 bases that match TRBD1. CDR3 size: 17 residues. Unmatched junction bases numbered 11, after V lost 3 bases and J lost 6 bases. Germline loops: CDR1 SGHTA, CDR2 FQGNSA. DNA of the CDR3: TGTGCCAGCAGCTTGGCTCGGACAGGGGACGGGTCCGGGGAGCTGTTTTTT. It specifies CASSLARTGDGSGELFF. Variable domain in full (rest from reference TRBV7-2 and TRBJ2-2): GAGVSQSPSNKVTEKGKDVELRCDPISGHTALYWYRQSLGQGLEFLIYFQGNSAPDKSGLPSDRFSAERTGGSVSTLTIQRTQQEDSAVYLCASSLARTGDGSGELFFGEGSRLTVL.

The chain is built from TRBV4-3 and TRBJ2-3; no definite D call. The V end lost 3 bases, the J end lost 3 bases, and 4 bases lay between the germline ends. From germline, CDR1 is LGHNA and CDR2 YSLEER. This CDR3 has 12 residues. The CDR3 nucleotides read TGCGCCAGCAGCCAGACGACAGATACGCAGTATTTT. This translates into CASSQTTDTQYF.

The sample holds a few counts of this clone. The chain has TRBV28 and TRBJ1-1; possibly TRBD1 for D (5 bases). Germline-derived CDR1 and CDR2 are MDHEN and SYDVKM. The CDR3 is 13 amino acids. V was clipped by 6 bases and J by 5 bases, with 13 bases between them. CDR3 bases: TGTGCCAGCAGGGGATATCAGGGAACTGAAGCTTTCTTT. This sequence encodes CASRGYQGTEAFF.

The genes are TRBV28 and TRBJ2-7, with 15 bases matching TRBD2. Germline assignment: CDR1 MDHEN and CDR2 SYDVKM. Unmatched junction bases numbered 13, after V lost 7 bases and J lost 12 bases. This CDR3 comprises 15 residues. This CDR3 reads CASNPPGTSGRQWYF. The CDR3 DNA reads TGTGCCAGCAACCCCCCTGGGACTAGCGGGAGGCAGTGGTACTTC.

This chain uses TRBV7-9 with TRBJ2-7; D tentatively reads TRBD1 or TRBD2 (5 bases each). The ends were cut back, 1 base at V and 3 bases at J, with 10 bases in the middle. Germline V gene sequence: CDR1 SEHNR, CDR2 FQNEAQ (reference sequence). The CDR3 runs 14 residues. The CDR3 loop reads CASSLGQGDYEQYF. The CDR3 DNA reads as TGTGCCAGCAGCTTAGGGCAGGGAGACTACGAGCAGTACTTC.

The chain recombines TRBV29-1 with TRBJ1-2, with 7 bases that match TRBD1. CDR3 length equals 14 residues. Germline V gene lookup returns CDR1 SQVTM and CDR2 ANQGSEA. V lost 6 bases and J lost 7; bases outside the gene matches: 14. CDR3 sequence reads: CSVDRQGPLGGYTF. CDR3 bases: TGCAGCGTCGACAGACAGGGACCCTTGGGTGGCTACACCTTC. The variable domain in full, with the rest retrieved from reference TRBV29-1 and TRBJ1-2, is SAVISQKPSRDICQRGTSLTIQCQVDSQVTMMFWYRQQPGQSLTLIATANQGSEATYESGFVIDKFPISRPNLTFSTLTVSNMSPEDSSIYLCSVDRQGPLGGYTFGSGTRLTVV.

V and J are TRBV10-3 and TRBJ2-2; D is possibly TRBD1 or TRBD2 (5 bases each). Germline lookup yields CDR1 ENHRY and CDR2 SYGVKD. With 5 bases removed from V and 5 bases from J, the gap between germline ends came to 15 bases. This CDR3 comprises 15 residues. This CDR3 reads CAISPRGSPTGELFF. DNA for the CDR3: TGTGCCATCAGTCCCCGGGGCTCTCCGACCGGGGAGCTGTTTTTT.

V gene TRBV2 combines with J gene TRBJ2-7; D is unclear. V lost 7 bases and J lost 2, with 15 bases in between. The CDR3 spans 14 residues. Germline V lookup: CDR1 SNHLY, CDR2 FYNNEI. CDR3 protein: CASTPSATPYEQYF. Here the CDR3 DNA reads TGTGCCAGCACCCCAAGTGCAACCCCCTACGAGCAGTACTTC. The full variable domain, its missing parts supplied by reference TRBV2 and TRBJ2-7, is EPEVTQTPSHQVTQMGQEVILRCVPISNHLYFYWYRQILGQKVEFLVSFYNNEISEKSEIFDDQFSVERPDGSNFTLKIRSTKLEDSAMYFCASTPSATPYEQYFGPGTRLTVT.

CDR3 residues: CASSYSGRGLETQYF. The CDR3 DNA reads TGTGCCAGCAGTTACTCCGGCAGGGGGCTGGAGACCCAGTACTTC. This rearrangement joins TRBV6-5 to TRBJ2-5; 8 bases map to TRBD1. CDR3 length: 15 residues. In germline, CDR1 is MNHEY, CDR2 SVGAGI. V was pared by 0 bases and J by 5 bases, with 5 bases of the junction left unmatched.

The chain links TRBV2 to TRBJ2-5; 7 bases map to TRBD1. V shed 6 bases, J shed 2 bases, and the junction held 9 bases outside the gene matches. The germline CDR1 and CDR2 sequences are SNHLY and FYNNEI. There are 15 residues in the CDR3. The CDR3 coding sequence is TGTGCCAGCAGCCTGGGACAGTACCTGCAAGAGACCCAGTACTTC. Its translation is CASSLGQYLQETQYF.

The genes are TRBV19 and TRBJ2-6, with TRBD1 matching over 7 bases. Germline assignment: CDR1 LNHDA and CDR2 SQIVND (reference sequence). This CDR3 has 18 residues. J was trimmed by 4 bases and V by 7 bases; bases with no gene match: 16. The CDR3 DNA reads as TGTGCCAGTAACCCTGGTGGCAGGGGGAACACAGGGGCCAACGTCCTGACTTTC. This translates into CASNPGGRGNTGANVLTF.

J is TRBJ1-1 and V is TRBV10-1; no reliable D call. CDR1 is WNHNN, CDR2 SYGVQD, per germline (reference sequence). Trimming took off 6 bases at V and 6 bases at J, with 17 bases between the two ends. The CDR3 covers 14 residues. CDR3 in DNA: TGCGCCAGCAGCCTAAGGACGACCGGCGCTGAAGCTTTCTTT. Translating it yields CASSLRTTGAEAFF.

CDR3 amino acids: CASSIHDRTGELFF. CDR3 bases: TGTGCCAGTAGTATACATGACAGAACCGGGGAGCTGTTTTTT. The chain recombines TRBV19 with TRBJ2-2, with a possible D match to TRBD1 (5 bases). The CDR3 covers 14 residues. The V end lost 2 bases, the J end lost 5 bases, and 9 bases lay between the germline ends. The germline V gene encodes CDR1 LNHDA and CDR2 SQIVND (reference sequence). Looking up the rest from reference TRBV19 and TRBJ2-2 gives the full variable domain: DGGITQSPKYLFRKEGQNVTLSCEQNLNHDAMYWYRQDPGQGLRLIYYSQIVNDFQKGDIAEGYSVSREKKESFPLTVTSAQKNPTAFYLCASSIHDRTGELFFGEGSRLTVL.

This sequence joins TRBV2 and TRBJ2-1; 10 bases are a match to TRBD1. After removal of 4 bases from V and 6 bases from J, the junction contained 3 bases not matched to a gene. The CDR3 contains 14 residues. Germline CDR1 reads SNHLY; CDR2 reads FYNNEI. CDR3 in DNA: TGTGCCAGCAGTGGGGACAGGGGAGGCAATGAGCAGTTCTTC. Protein: CASSGDRGGNEQFF.

The chain couples TRBV7-8 to TRBJ2-1, with TRBD2 identical over 13 bases. The V gene end was trimmed by 11 bases and the J gene end by 10 bases; junction bases not matched to a gene: 8. The CDR3 runs to 13 residues. From germline, CDR1 is SGHVS and CDR2 FQNEAQ. The CDR3 coding sequence is TGTGCCGTAAGGACTAGCGGGAGAGGGGAGCAGTTCTTC. This gives the protein CAVRTSGRGEQFF.